This T cell receptor beta chain was observed in a study of blood T cell repertoires in COVID-19. Per germline, CDR1 SGDLS and CDR2 YYNGEE. This CDR3 comprises 15 residues. Trimming left V 2 bases short and J 1 base short, with 9 bases between. This clone was detected once. Original processing notes: From reference gene primer amplification, estimates of nucleated cell counts were derived. TCRdb's copy holds only in-frame clones and misses some; the assay was immunoSEQ multiplex PCR. From that table come the V and J calls and clone size; the DNA was used to work out D and trimming. Of some 530,000 clones detected, approximately 83% appear once; the ten largest clones hold roughly 3.2%.

The sample was peripheral blood. The sequence was collected from a human donor in a cohort sampled during active COVID-19. The chain combines TRBV9 with TRBJ2-2; D gene unclear. CDR3 sequence reads: CASSVRGQNTGELFF. The DNA of the CDR3 is TGTGCCAGCAGCGTCCGTGGGCAGAACACCGGGGAGCTGTTTTTT.